These T cell receptor beta chains were read from a single sample in a study of cytomegalovirus exposure and HLA in healthy donors. Clones were sequenced by immunoSEQ multiplex PCR, and TCRdb holds only the in-frame ones, with some missing. Here the sample spans about 220,000 clones, about 80% being singletons. The sequencing input was PBMCs. All receptors derive from a man between 18 and 29 years old in good health and CMV-seronegative. Both conserved end residues are part of each CDR3. A D gene is named only where the DNA matches it firmly. The size of a clone is reported for some rows only, either as once, few or many, or as a class for expanded clones.

v_call,d_call,j_call,clone_size,cdr3_length,cdr3_nt,cdr3_aa
TRBV5-1,NA,TRBJ1-1,NA,16,TGCGCCAGCAGCCAAGATCCCGGCGGGTCCGGCACTGAAGCTTTCTTT,CASSQDPGGSGTEAFF
TRBV5-1,NA,TRBJ2-2,NA,16,TGCGCCAGCAGCTTGGCCGGGCAGGGAGGCACCGGGGAGCTGTTTTTT,CASSLAGQGGTGELFF
TRBV19,NA,TRBJ2-3,once,15,TGTGCCAGTAGTATCGAACAGGGGAGGACAGATACGCAGTATTTT,CASSIEQGRTDTQYF
TRBV7-5,NA,TRBJ2-1,once,16,TGTGCCAGAAGCTTTGGGGACTCTCACTCCTACAATGAGCAGTTCTTC,CARSFGDSHSYNEQFF
TRBV19,NA,TRBJ2-3,NA,13,TGTGCCAGTAGGACCCACCCGGAGGATACGCAGTATTTT,CASRTHPEDTQYF
TRBV4-1,TRBD1,TRBJ2-7,few,15,TGCGCCAGCAGCCAGCCGGGACAGCACACCTACGAGCAGTACTTC,CASSQPGQHTYEQYF
TRBV7-9,NA,TRBJ2-1,few,16,TGTGCCAGCAGCGGAAGCCGGGACAACTCCTACAATGAGCAGTTCTTC,CASSGSRDNSYNEQFF
TRBV6-1,TRBD2,TRBJ2-3,NA,17,TGTGCCAGCAGTGAAGAACTAGCGGGAGTTTTCTCAGATACGCAGTATTTT,CASSEELAGVFSDTQYF
TRBV7-8,TRBD1,TRBJ2-2,NA,15,TGTGCCAGCAGCTTACAGGGGGCAAACACCGGGGAGCTGTTTTTT,CASSLQGANTGELFF
TRBV28,NA,TRBJ1-1,few,14,TGTGCCAGCAGTTCCCTGACAGGCTCCCCGGGCGCTTTCTTT,CASSSLTGSPGAFF
TRBV5-1,NA,TRBJ1-2,NA,14,TGCGCCAGCAGCTTGGAAGGGCCACCGGGGGGCTACACCTTC,CASSLEGPPGGYTF
TRBV5-6,TRBD1,TRBJ2-7,NA,15,TGTGCCAGCAGCTTGGCCGACAGGGACAAGAACGAGCAGTACTTC,CASSLADRDKNEQYF
TRBV19,NA,TRBJ1-5,few,12,TGTGCCACCAGACAGGGCAATCAGCCCCAGCATTTT,CATRQGNQPQHF
TRBV28,NA,TRBJ2-5,NA,13,TGTGCCAGCAGTTCAGGGGACCAAGAGACCCAGTACTTC,CASSSGDQETQYF
TRBV6-1,NA,TRBJ2-7,NA,17,TGTGCCAGCAGTGAAGGGAAGGAGGGCAGGCGTTTCTACGAGCAGTACTTC,CASSEGKEGRRFYEQYF
TRBV27,TRBD1,TRBJ1-1,once,14,TGTGCCAGCAGTCCAGGGACAGGGAGGTGTGGGGCTTTCTTT,CASSPGTGRCGAFF
TRBV19,TRBD2,TRBJ2-3,NA,15,TGTGCCAGTAGGGGACTAGCGGGGACCACAGATACGCAGTATTTT,CASRGLAGTTDTQYF
TRBV29-1,NA,TRBJ2-1,few,14,TGCAGCGTTGTAAAACAGGTCCCCTACAATGAGCAGTTCTTC,CSVVKQVPYNEQFF
TRBV7-2,NA,TRBJ1-4,NA,15,TGTGCCAGCAGCCTACAGGTCTTAACTAATGAAAAACTGTTTTTT,CASSLQVLTNEKLFF
TRBV29-1,TRBD2,TRBJ2-7,once,13,TGCAGCGCGAGACGGGGGGACGGAGGCGAGCAGTACTTC,CSARRGDGGEQYF
TRBV19,NA,TRBJ2-1,NA,14,TGTGCCAGTAGTACCGGGTCCGGGTGGAATGAGCAGTTCTTC,CASSTGSGWNEQFF
TRBV11-2,TRBD1,TRBJ2-7,once,14,TGTGCCAGCAGCTTGGACAGGGGATCGTACGAGCAGTACTTC,CASSLDRGSYEQYF
TRBV9,TRBD1,TRBJ2-7,few,16,TGTGCCAGCAGGGGCAGGGGGCGATCGTCGTTCCACGAGCAGTACTTC,CASRGRGRSSFHEQYF
TRBV11-2,TRBD1,TRBJ2-7,NA,14,TGTGCCAGCACTCCCACGACAGGGACCCACGAGCAGTACTTC,CASTPTTGTHEQYF
TRBV7-9,TRBD1,TRBJ1-2,once,15,TGTGCCAGCAGCCACGGGGACAGGGAAAGGGATGGCTACACCTTC,CASSHGDRERDGYTF
TRBV10-3,TRBD2,TRBJ2-7,few,16,TGTGCCATCAGTGATGGGACTAGCGGGGCTTCCTACGAGCAGTACTTC,CAISDGTSGASYEQYF